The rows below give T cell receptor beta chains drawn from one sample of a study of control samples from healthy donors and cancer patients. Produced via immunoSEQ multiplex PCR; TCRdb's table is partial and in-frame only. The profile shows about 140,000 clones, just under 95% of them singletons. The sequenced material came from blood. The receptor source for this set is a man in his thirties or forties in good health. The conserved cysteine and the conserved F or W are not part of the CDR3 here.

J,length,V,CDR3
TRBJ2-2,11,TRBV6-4,ASSAGDTGELF
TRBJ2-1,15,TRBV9,ASSPPPKPGLGDEQF
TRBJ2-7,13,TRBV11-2,ASSPIRTGRHEQY
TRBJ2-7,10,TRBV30,AWSRGSYEQY
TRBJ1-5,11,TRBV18,ASSGGMDQPQH
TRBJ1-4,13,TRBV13,ASSLGAGWAEKLF
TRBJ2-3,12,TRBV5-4,ASSEDGGAYTQY
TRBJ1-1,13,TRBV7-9,ASSLSGAGGTEAF
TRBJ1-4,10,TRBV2,ASVDGDEKLF
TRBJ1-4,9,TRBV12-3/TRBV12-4,ASSVSEKLF
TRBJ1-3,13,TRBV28,ASSTMGSGGDTIY
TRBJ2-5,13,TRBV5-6,ASSFRSGSQETQY
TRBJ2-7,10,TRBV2,ASTSLHYEQY
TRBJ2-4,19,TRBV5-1,ASSLFSTSGQGPGAKNIQY
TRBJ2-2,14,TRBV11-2,ASSLLGGLGAGELF
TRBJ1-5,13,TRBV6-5,ASRVQVSSNQPQH
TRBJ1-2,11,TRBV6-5,ASRQGLVDGYT
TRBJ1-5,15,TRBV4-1,ASSQEPQDYSNQPQH
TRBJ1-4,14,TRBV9,ASSADRGTTNEKLF
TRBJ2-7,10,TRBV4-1,ASSQVRSEQY
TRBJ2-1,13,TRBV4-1,ASSVRTSGYNEQF
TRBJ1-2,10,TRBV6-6,ASSYTGAGNT
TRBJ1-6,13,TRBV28,ASRPAGQGNSPLH